Following are 29 T cell receptor beta chains from one sample sequenced in a study of blood T cells in healthy people across ages. PCR was performed a second time for about 7 to 12 cycles using a sample-barcoded 5' primer and a J-beta primer mix. TCRdb re-called the 5' RACE reads through MiXCR, storing one row per CDR3 protein. The table records 1.5 million or so distinct CDR3 sequences, around 40% of them present only once. Sequenced input: blood. These TCRs come from a young woman in good health.

About this clonotype itself: An end of the junction does not agree with germline; a read error may underlie this. V is TRBV7-9 and J is TRBJ2-7; 7 positions match TRBD2. The CDR3 is made up of 14 amino acids. Germline CDR1 reads SEHNR; CDR2 reads FQNEAQ (reference sequence). The CDR3 region is CAGSPWEGIYEQYF. CDR3 in DNA: TGTGCCGGCAGCCCATGGGAGGGAATCTACGAGCAGTACTTC.

Notes on this clonotype: An end of the junction does not agree with germline; a read error may underlie this. The V call is TRBV6-1, the J call TRBJ2-1; D may match TRBD1 or TRBD2 (5 bases each). The germline CDR1 and CDR2 sequences are MNHNS and SASEGT. CDR3 length equals 13 residues. CDR3 nucleotide sequence: TGTGCCAGCAGTGTAGGGACCAATAATGAGCAGTCCTTC. It encodes CASSVGTNNEQSF.

A few counts support this clonotype. CDR3 coding DNA: TGTGCCAGCAGTTACTCACCGTTATCAGGGCGGGGATCATATGGCTACACCTTC. Its translation is CASSYSPLSGRGSYGYTF. This chain connects TRBV6-5 to TRBJ1-2; a possible D gene is TRBD1 (5 bases). This CDR3 has 18 amino acids. Germline lookup yields CDR1 MNHEY and CDR2 SVGAGI. The V end was cut by 0 bases, the J end by 5 bases, with 22 bases between.

This clonotype was seen a few times. V gene TRBV20-1 combines with J gene TRBJ2-1, with 7 bases identical to TRBD1. Germline V gives CDR1 DFQATT, CDR2 SNEGSKA (reference sequence). The CDR3 contains 12 residues. With 5 bases clipped from V and 7 bases from J, the junction kept 5 bases outside the gene matches. The CDR3 region is CSAGQAENEQFF. CDR3 coding DNA: TGCAGTGCTGGACAGGCAGAGAATGAGCAGTTCTTC.

This clonotype was seen a handful of times. J is TRBJ2-7 and V is TRBV29-1; D may be TRBD1 or TRBD2 (6 bases each). V was clipped by 7 bases and J by 4 bases, with 23 bases between them. Germline-derived CDR1 and CDR2 are SQVTM and ANQGSEA. This CDR3 contains 15 residues. The CDR3 nucleotides are TGCAGCGCCGAAGATCGGGGGACACCTTTATACGAGCAGTACTTC. Its protein product is CSAEDRGTPLYEQYF.

V and J are TRBV10-3 and TRBJ2-7; D possibly matches TRBD1 or TRBD2 (5 bases each). Trimming cost V 5 bases and J 2 bases, with 10 bases left between them. The CDR3 totals 13 residues. Germline loops: CDR1 ENHRY, CDR2 SYGVKD. The CDR3 loop is CAISPGPTYEQYF. In nucleotides, the CDR3 is TGTGCCATCAGTCCGGGACCAACCTACGAGCAGTACTTC.

There are a few counts of this clonotype. This rearrangement joins TRBV29-1 to TRBJ2-1, with 8 bases fitting TRBD2. The CDR3 spans 10 residues. Germline CDR1 and CDR2: SQVTM and ANQGSEA. V shed 7 bases, J shed 15 bases, and the junction held 8 bases outside the gene matches. CDR3 amino acids: CSASSGRTFF. CDR3 DNA: TGCAGCGCATCCAGCGGGAGAACGTTCTTC.

This rearrangement joins TRBV7-9 to TRBJ2-5; D remains unclear. The CDR3 loop spans 16 amino acids. V lost 3 bases, J lost 0 bases, and 14 bases lay in between. The germline V gene encodes CDR1 SEHNR and CDR2 FQNEAQ (reference sequence). CDR3 bases: TGTGCCAGCAGCTTCGGTTCCCACTCGTACCAAGAGACCCAGTACTTC. Translation gives CASSFGSHSYQETQYF.

Remarks on this clonotype: One end of the junction does not line up with germline, which may come from a read error. This sequence joins TRBV20-1 and TRBJ2-4, with 7 positions matching TRBD1. This CDR3 has 13 residues. The germline V gene has CDR1 DFQATT and CDR2 SNEGSKA (reference sequence). The DNA of the CDR3 is TGCAGTGCTAGAGATAGGACAGGCAACATTCTGTACTTC. Protein product: CSARDRTGNILYF.

The chain carries TRBV4-3 and TRBJ1-2; no firm D call. Trimming pared 1 base from V and 6 bases from J, leaving 15 bases between. CDR3 length: 15 amino acids. Germline V gene sequence: CDR1 LGHNA, CDR2 YSLEER. The CDR3 loop is CASSQAHPGKDGYTF. As DNA, the CDR3 is TGCGCCAGCAGCCAAGCCCACCCGGGTAAAGATGGCTACACCTTC.

The chain has TRBV20-1 and TRBJ2-5, with 11 positions matching TRBD1. Per the germline V gene, CDR1 is DFQATT and CDR2 is SNEGSKA (reference sequence). V shed 5 bases, J shed 5 bases, and the junction held 4 bases outside the gene matches. The CDR3 is 13 residues long. The DNA for the CDR3 is TGCAGTGCTGGACAGGGGGCCGGGGAGACCCAGTACTTC. Its translation is CSAGQGAGETQYF.

The V call is TRBV7-6, the J call TRBJ1-1; D call uncertain. V lost 1 base and J 5 bases, leaving 11 bases between the germline ends. The length of the CDR3 is 14 residues. Germline V gene lookup returns CDR1 SGHVS and CDR2 FNYEAQ. The CDR3 nucleotides are TGTGCCAGCAGCTTAGGGGGATGGAGTACTGAAGCTTTCTTT. It encodes CASSLGGWSTEAFF.

Notes on this clonotype: A read error may be the cause here, since a much bigger clone is one base away. V is TRBV12-3 or TRBV12-4 and J is TRBJ2-5; the D gene is possibly TRBD1 (5 bases). The J call is uncertain, as TRBJ2-1 better fits the DNA end. The CDR3 consists of 13 residues. Here the CDR3 DNA reads TGTGCCAGCAGTTTTGACAGTCAAGAGACCCAGTTCTTC. Its translation is CASSFDSQETQFF.

The V call is TRBV4-1, the J call TRBJ2-5; D is tentatively TRBD1 or TRBD2 (5 bases each). The length of the CDR3 is 16 residues. Germline CDR1 MGHRA, CDR2 YSYEKL. The V end was cut by 0 bases, the J end by 3 bases, with 14 bases between. The CDR3 spells CASSQEGTDGEETQYF. DNA of the CDR3: TGCGCCAGCAGCCAAGAAGGGACCGACGGAGAAGAGACCCAGTACTTC.

This chain connects TRBV20-1 to TRBJ2-3; 10 positions match TRBD2. The CDR3 covers 14 residues. Per germline, CDR1 DFQATT and CDR2 SNEGSKA (reference sequence). V dropped 4 bases and J dropped 1; count of bases not matched to a gene: 2. CDR3 DNA sequence: TGCAGTGCTACCGGGACTAGCGGCACAGATACGCAGTATTTT. Translating it yields CSATGTSGTDTQYF.

The CDR3: CASSQVGRGRDQPQHF. The CDR3 DNA reads as TGCGCCAGCAGCCAAGTAGGCAGGGGAAGGGATCAGCCCCAGCATTTT. The chain recombines TRBV4-1 with TRBJ1-5, with D possibly TRBD1 on 6 matching bases. In germline, CDR1 is MGHRA, CDR2 YSYEKL. Trimming cost V 1 base and J 5 bases, with 15 bases left between them. The length of the CDR3 is 16 residues.

Turning to this clonotype: A clone one base away is much larger, so this may be a read error. The rearrangement joins TRBV29-1 to TRBJ2-1, with TRBD1 matching over 9 bases. Germline V gene lookup returns CDR1 SQVTM and CDR2 ANQGSEA. V was pared by 3 bases and J by 13 bases, with 10 bases of the junction left unmatched. The CDR3 length is 13 residues. Here the CDR3 reads CSVDYRGLETQFF. The CDR3 nucleotides are TGCAGCGTTGACTACAGGGGGCTTGAGACCCAGTTCTTC.

This clonotype was detected a few times. J is TRBJ2-1 and V is TRBV6-2 or TRBV6-3, with 10 bases identical to TRBD2. Unmatched junction bases numbered 6, after V lost 4 bases and J lost 6 bases. This CDR3 has 15 residues. Germline loops: CDR1 MNHEY, CDR2 SVGEGT. The CDR3 DNA reads TGTGCCAGCAGTTCACGACTAGCGGGCCTCAATGAGCAGTTCTTC. Its translation: CASSSRLAGLNEQFF.

In this sample, this clonotype turned up a few times. The chain is built from TRBV18 and TRBJ2-3; D is ambiguous. The CDR3 sequence is 13 residues long. Trimming took off 3 bases at V and 5 bases at J, with 9 bases between the two ends. Germline V gene data show CDR1 as KGHSH and CDR2 as LQKENI. DNA of the CDR3: TGTGCCAGCTCACCTCTGGTTGGAGATACGCAGTATTTT. This translates into CASSPLVGDTQYF. The variable domain in full, with the rest retrieved from reference TRBV18 and TRBJ2-3, is NAGVMQNPRHLVRRRGQEARLRCSPMKGHSHVYWYRQLPEEGLKFMVYLQKENIIDESGMPKERFSAEFPKEGPSILRIQQVVRGDSAAYFCASSPLVGDTQYFGPGTRLTVL.

This clonotype was seen just once. One junction end does not reproduce the germline sequence, and a read error may be involved. The chain is built from TRBV29-1 and TRBJ1-2; D gene unclear. There are 11 residues in the CDR3. In germline, CDR1 is SQVTM, CDR2 ANQGSEA. CDR3 nucleotide sequence: TGCAGCGGTGAACAACTGGGGGGCTACACCTTC. It encodes CSGEQLGGYTF.

This clonotype is a singleton in its sample. V and J are TRBV3-1 and TRBJ2-3; 7 nucleotides agree with TRBD2. Germline CDR1 is LGHDT and CDR2 is YNNKEL (reference sequence). V dropped 0 bases and J dropped 0; count of bases not matched to a gene: 3. CDR3 length: 16 residues. CDR3 DNA: TGTGCCAGCAGCCAAGATAGCGGGCCTAGCACAGATACGCAGTATTTT. As protein: CASSQDSGPSTDTQYF.

Notes on this clonotype: This sequence may be a read error, since a much larger clone differs from it by one base. The rearrangement joins TRBV7-2 to TRBJ2-1; tentative D call: TRBD1 (6 bases). The CDR3 totals 15 residues. The germline V gene has CDR1 SGHTA and CDR2 FQGNSA. The CDR3 spells CASSLDRASDNEQFF. The CDR3 DNA follows: TGTGCCAGCAGCTTAGACAGGGCCTCCGACAATGAGCAGTTCTTC.

The chain is built from TRBV3-1 and TRBJ2-7; D may match TRBD1 or TRBD2 (5 bases each). Germline-derived CDR1 and CDR2 are LGHDT and YNNKEL (reference sequence). Trimming removed 0 bases from V and 3 bases from J, with 18 bases in between. The CDR3 has 17 amino acids. CDR3 in DNA: TGTGCCAGCAGCCAAGACTACCCGACGGGGACGCGCTACGAGCAGTACTTC. Translation gives CASSQDYPTGTRYEQYF.

The V and J genes are TRBV3-1 and TRBJ2-1; D may be TRBD1 (5 bases). The CDR3 contains 15 residues. From germline, CDR1 is LGHDT and CDR2 YNNKEL (reference sequence). Trimming removed 0 bases from V and 3 bases from J, with 9 bases in between. CDR3 DNA: TGTGCCAGCAGCCAAGAGGCAGGGAACTACAATGAGCAGTTCTTC. Protein sequence: CASSQEAGNYNEQFF.

The rearrangement uses TRBV10-2 and TRBJ2-7; the D gene could be TRBD1 or TRBD2 (5 bases each). There are 11 residues in the CDR3. CDR1 is WSHSY and CDR2 is SAAADI in the germline V gene. The germline V and J ends were trimmed by 6 bases and 8 bases, with 11 bases remaining between them. CDR3 bases: TGCGCCAGCAGCCGGGACCACAAGCAGTACTTC. This encodes CASSRDHKQYF.

In this sample, this clonotype turned up a few times. V usage is TRBV3-1 and J usage is TRBJ1-1; 7 bases fit TRBD1. Germline CDR1 LGHDT, CDR2 YNNKEL (reference sequence). The CDR3 is made up of 15 amino acids. J lost 3 bases, V lost 1 base, and 5 bases had no gene match. CDR3 loop: CASSQGQGAHTEAFF. CDR3 in DNA: TGTGCCAGCAGCCAAGGACAGGGAGCCCACACTGAAGCTTTCTTT.

This chain uses TRBV12-3 or TRBV12-4 with TRBJ2-7; TRBD2 might be the D (6 bases). The DNA end favors TRBJ2-5, so the J call may be wrong. This CDR3 contains 13 residues. The CDR3 nucleotides read TGTGCCAGCAGTGCCCATGGGGGGGAGACCCAGTACTTC. It codes for CASSAHGGETQYF.

This clonotype was counted only a few times. The chain links TRBV7-9 to TRBJ2-5, with D unresolved. V lost 5 bases to trimming and J lost 1 base, with 11 bases between them. The germline V gene has CDR1 SEHNR and CDR2 FQNEAQ (reference sequence). The CDR3 loop spans 14 amino acids. CDR3 sequence: CASSETPTQETQYF. CDR3 nucleotide sequence: TGTGCCAGCAGCGAGACCCCAACCCAAGAGACCCAGTACTTC. Complete variable domain (other parts from reference TRBV7-9 and TRBJ2-5): DTGVSQNPRHKITKRGQNVTFRCDPISEHNRLYWYRQTLGQGPEFLTYFQNEAQLEKSRLLSDRFSAERPKGSFSTLEIQRTEQGDSAMYLCASSETPTQETQYFGPGTRLLVL.

The V gene is TRBV10-3, the J gene TRBJ2-1; 13 positions match TRBD2. The J call is in doubt because the DNA end fits TRBJ2-7 better. Germline V gene lookup returns CDR1 ENHRY and CDR2 SYGVKD. This CDR3 spans 16 amino acids. CDR3 residues: CAISEGGLAGANEQYF. CDR3 DNA sequence: TGTGCCATCAGTGAAGGTGGACTAGCGGGAGCCAATGAGCAGTACTTC.